This T cell receptor beta chain is drawn from a study of blood T cell repertoires in COVID-19. Study overall: COVID-19 samples from acute and convalescent phases originated in the United States, Italy and Spain.

Per germline, CDR1 SGHTA and CDR2 FQGNSA. Unmatched junction bases numbered 7, after V lost 5 bases and J lost 4 bases. This CDR3 region has 15 residues. Cohort placement rested on clinical history that participants reported themselves. Cohort 3 recovered donors had two negative PCRs, clearance, or symptom resolution. In the original processing: Amplification of reference gene primers was used by the study to estimate nucleated cell counts. Clones were sequenced by immunoSEQ multiplex PCR, and TCRdb holds only the in-frame ones, with some missing. That table supplies the V and J calls and clone size; D and trimming were determined from the DNA. Among roughly 170,000 clones listed, around four fifths were seen once.

The chain links TRBV7-2 to TRBJ1-2, with 10 bases identical to TRBD1. The clonotype comes from a woman between 50 and 59 years old who had recovered from COVID-19. The sequencing sample was made of PBMCs or T cells enriched from blood (not recorded which). The CDR3 protein is CASSAGTGVAYGYTF. For the CDR3, the DNA is TGTGCCAGCAGCGCCGGGACAGGGGTTGCCTATGGCTACACCTTC.